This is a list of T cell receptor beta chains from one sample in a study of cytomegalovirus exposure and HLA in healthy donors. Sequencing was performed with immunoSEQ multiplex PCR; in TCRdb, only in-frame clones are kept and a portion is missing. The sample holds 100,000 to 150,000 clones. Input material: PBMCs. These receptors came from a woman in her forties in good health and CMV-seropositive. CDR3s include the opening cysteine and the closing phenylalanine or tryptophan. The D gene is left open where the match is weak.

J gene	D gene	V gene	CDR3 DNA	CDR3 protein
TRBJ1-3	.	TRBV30	TGTGCCTGCACTACCGGGAATCCAAACGGAAACACCATATATTTT	CACTTGNPNGNTIYF
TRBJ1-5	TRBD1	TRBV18	TGTGCCAGCTCCGATACAGGGGGCGGAAGTCAGCCCCAGCATTTT	CASSDTGGGSQPQHF
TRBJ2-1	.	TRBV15	TGTGCCACCAGCATACAGGAGGGGGCAGGGTACTACAATGAGCAGTTCTTC	CATSIQEGAGYYNEQFF
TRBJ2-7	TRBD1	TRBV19	TGCGCCAGTAGTCAACCGGGACAGGGGGATTTTCTTGTCGAGCAGTACTTC	CASSQPGQGDFLVEQYF
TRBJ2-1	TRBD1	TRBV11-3	TGTACCAGCAGCCTCGACAGGGCTGCCTACAATGAGCAGTTCTTC	CTSSLDRAAYNEQFF
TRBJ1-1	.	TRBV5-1	TGCGCCAGCAGCTTGGATGGGAAGCGGGCGACTGAAGCTTTCTTT	CASSLDGKRATEAFF
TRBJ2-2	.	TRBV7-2	TGTGCCAGCAGCTTCCTACCTATGGAGACCGGGGAGCTGTTTTTT	CASSFLPMETGELFF
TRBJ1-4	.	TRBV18	TGTGCCAGCTCACCAAGAACAGGCGTTGCAACTAATGAAAAACTGTTTTTT	CASSPRTGVATNEKLFF
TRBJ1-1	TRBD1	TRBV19	TGTGCCAGTAGTAAGATTGGACAGGCGAACACTGAAGCTTTCTTT	CASSKIGQANTEAFF
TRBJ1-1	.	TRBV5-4	TGTGCCAGCAGCTTGGAACGGGGAGTGAACACTGAAGCTTTCTTT	CASSLERGVNTEAFF
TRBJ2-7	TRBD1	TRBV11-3	TGTGCCAGCAGCTTAGATCAGGCGATTGGGGACAGATTCTACGAGCAGTACTTC	CASSLDQAIGDRFYEQYF
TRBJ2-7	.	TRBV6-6	TGTGCCAGCAGTTACTCTGGACTGAGGACCTACGAGCAGTACTTC	CASSYSGLRTYEQYF
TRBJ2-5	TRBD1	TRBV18	TGTGCCAGCTCACTCAACAGGGGGCAGGAGACCCAGTACTTC	CASSLNRGQETQYF
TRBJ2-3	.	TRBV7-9	TGTGCCAGCAGCTTCGGGACTAGCACAGATACGCAGTATTTT	CASSFGTSTDTQYF
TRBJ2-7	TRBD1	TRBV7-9	TGTGCCAGCAGCGCCGGGACAGCTAACGAGCAGTACTTC	CASSAGTANEQYF
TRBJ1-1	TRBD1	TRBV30	TGTGCCTGGAGAGGGACAGGGTACACTGAAGCTTTCTTT	CAWRGTGYTEAFF
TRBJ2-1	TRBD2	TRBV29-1	TGCAGCGTTGAGCCGACTAGCGGCTCCTACAATGAGCAGTTCTTC	CSVEPTSGSYNEQFF